These T cell receptor beta chains were read from a single sample in a study of T cells in Graves' hyperthyroidism and ophthalmopathy. TCRdb reanalysed the multiplex PCR reads using MiXCR and keeps one entry per CDR3 protein. The table lists hundreds of thousands of distinct CDR3 sequences, roughly 15% of them singletons. Sequenced: blood. The source is a woman in her forties with Graves' ophthalmopathy. CDR3s include the opening cysteine and the closing phenylalanine or tryptophan. D genes are given only for firm matches. A row's size may be missing; if present it is once, few, many or a size class.

v_call	j_call	clone_size	d_call	cdr3_length	cdr3_nt	cdr3_aa
TRBV30	TRBJ2-7	-	-	10	TGTGCCTGGAGTCCCCGCGAGCAGTACTTC	CAWSPREQYF
TRBV6-1	TRBJ2-7	-	TRBD2	14	TGTGCCAGCAGCTTTGCTAGCGGGACCTACGAGCAGTACTTC	CASSFASGTYEQYF
TRBV5-4	TRBJ2-3	-	-	17	TGTGCCAGCAGCTTAACGAGGGACTGGCTAGGCACAGATACGCAGTATTTT	CASSLTRDWLGTDTQYF
TRBV3-1	TRBJ2-7	many	-	14	TGTGCCAGCAGCCCCTCCGGGACTGGCTACGAGCAGTACTTC	CASSPSGTGYEQYF
TRBV18	TRBJ2-7	many	TRBD1	14	TGTGCCAGCTCACGGGACAGGGAACCCTACGAGCAGTACTTC	CASSRDREPYEQYF
TRBV5-6	TRBJ2-1	few	TRBD2	15	TGTGCCAGCAGCTTGAGTCTAGCGGGATACAATGAGCAGTTCTTC	CASSLSLAGYNEQFF
TRBV12-3/TRBV12-4	TRBJ1-6	many	-	14	TGTGCCAGCAGTCTGGGACGGAGCGGATCACCCCTCCACTTT	CASSLGRSGSPLHF
TRBV12-3/TRBV12-4	TRBJ2-5	-	-	15	TGTGCCGGCAGTCTTATGGGGGGGCCCCAAGAGACCCAGTACTTC	CAGSLMGGPQETQYF
TRBV5-1	TRBJ2-1	few	-	18	TGCGCCAGCAGCTTGGCTTCGGGGGCGCGGACTCTTTACAATGAGCAGTTCTTC	CASSLASGARTLYNEQFF
TRBV15	TRBJ1-6	few	-	18	TGTGCCACCAGCAGAGATGACTTCACGGGGACACATAATTCACCCCTCCACTTT	CATSRDDFTGTHNSPLHF
TRBV6-1	TRBJ1-5	few	-	13	TGTGCCAGCAGTGAAGGCGGTCATCAGCCCCAGCATTTT	CASSEGGHQPQHF
TRBV6-1	TRBJ1-1	few	TRBD1	13	TGTGCCAGCCGACAGGGGGCGCATACTGAAGCTTTCTTT	CASRQGAHTEAFF
TRBV12-3/TRBV12-4	TRBJ2-2	many	-	12	TGTGCCAGCTCTGGCGGCGCCGGGGAGCTGTTTTTT	CASSGGAGELFF
TRBV5-1	TRBJ2-1	few	TRBD1	14	TGCGCCAGCAGCCCCAGGACAGGGGACAATGAGCAGTTCTTC	CASSPRTGDNEQFF
TRBV12-3/TRBV12-4	TRBJ1-4	many	TRBD1	15	TGTGCCAGCAGCCGACGACAGGGGGCTAATGAAAAACTGTTTTTT	CASSRRQGANEKLFF
TRBV20-1	TRBJ2-3	-	TRBD2	15	TGCAGTGCTGCCTTCAGCGGGAGCGCCACAGATACGCAGTATTTT	CSAAFSGSATDTQYF
TRBV20-1	TRBJ1-2	-	-	15	TGCAGTGCTAGAGTGTCCCGGGTACAGGCGGGCGGCTACACCTTC	CSARVSRVQAGGYTF
TRBV27	TRBJ2-3	-	-	10	TGTGCCAGCACTGGCGGTACGCAGTATTTT	CASTGGTQYF
TRBV20-1	TRBJ2-1	many	-	11	TGCAGTGCTAGAGCTAGCAATGAGCAGTTCTTC	CSARASNEQFF
TRBV18	TRBJ1-1	few	-	17	TGTGCCAGCTCACCATATGCGGTCAGAAAATTGAACACTGAAGCTTTCTTT	CASSPYAVRKLNTEAFF
TRBV4-1	TRBJ1-2	many	TRBD1	14	TGCGCCAGCAGCCCTCCCAGGGGGCGCGGTGGCTACACCTTC	CASSPPRGRGGYTF
TRBV20-1	TRBJ2-7	-	-	13	TGCAGTGCCATGGACTGGGTCAACTACGAGCAGTACTTC	CSAMDWVNYEQYF
TRBV20-1	TRBJ2-3	-	TRBD2	20	TGCAGTGCTAGAGATTGGACTAGCGGGGGGACCCCTCCTAGCACAGATACGCAGTATTTT	CSARDWTSGGTPPSTDTQYF
TRBV2	TRBJ2-3	many	-	14	TGTGCCAGCAGTCCATTCCGGCCGGCAGATACGCAGTATTTT	CASSPFRPADTQYF
TRBV11-2	TRBJ2-3	many	-	14	TGTGCCAGCAGCTTATGGGGGGCCGGGAATACGCAGTATTTT	CASSLWGAGNTQYF
TRBV10-3	TRBJ2-2	many	-	16	TGTGCCATCAGTCCGAAGACAGGACTAAACACCGGGGAGCTGTTTTTT	CAISPKTGLNTGELFF
TRBV11-1	TRBJ2-5	-	-	15	TGTGCCAGCAGCTTAGGTGGGCGCGTCCAAGGGACCCAGTACTTC	CASSLGGRVQGTQYF
TRBV19	TRBJ1-1	-	TRBD1	14	TGTGCCAGTAGGGCCACAGGGGTCAACACTGAAGCTTTCTTT	CASRATGVNTEAFF
TRBV6-1	TRBJ2-1	-	TRBD1	17	TGTGCCAGCAGACACACCCCGGGACAGAAGAAGTACAATGAGCAGTTCTTC	CASRHTPGQKKYNEQFF
TRBV2	TRBJ2-3	-	TRBD2	15	TGTGCCAGCTCGACTAGCGGGGATAGCACAGATACGCAGTATTTT	CASSTSGDSTDTQYF